Listed below are T cell receptor beta chains from one sample, sequenced in a study of blood T cell repertoires in COVID-19. Measured with immunoSEQ multiplex PCR; TCRdb has only the in-frame clones, and not every one. The repertoire includes about 170,000 clones, approximately 84% of them detected once, and over 2% sits in the top ten. Source material: peripheral blood. The receptors were gathered from a human donor with acute or convalescent COVID-19. The donor label of this sample is uncertain. The CDR3 runs from the conserved cysteine through the conserved F or W. A D gene is named only where the DNA matches it firmly. Clone size, where shown, is once, few, many, or a class for clones that have expanded.

NA	NA	TRBV30	TRBJ1-1	TGTGCCTGGAGTCTTGGGGCAGGGCCGGCTTTCTTT	CAWSLGAGPAFF
NA	NA	TRBV5-1	TRBJ1-1	TGCGCCAGCAGCTTGGCCGCAGGAGGCACTGAAGCTTTCTTT	CASSLAAGGTEAFF
NA	NA	TRBV5-5	TRBJ1-1	TGTGCCAGCAGCAACACAGACAGGAACACTGAAGCTTTCTTT	CASSNTDRNTEAFF
NA	NA	TRBV5-1	TRBJ2-2	TGCGCCAGCAGCTTGGAAGGGTGGGGCGACACCGGGGAGCTGTTTTTT	CASSLEGWGDTGELFF
TRBD2	NA	TRBV11-2	TRBJ2-1	TGTGCCAGCAGCTTGACACAATTTAGACTAGCCCATAGTGAGCAGTTCTTC	CASSLTQFRLAHSEQFF
NA	few	TRBV4-1	TRBJ2-1	TGCGCCAGCAGCCAGAGGGCGCCAGCAAACTACAATGAGCAGTTCTTC	CASSQRAPANYNEQFF
TRBD1	NA	TRBV5-6	TRBJ1-1	TGTGCCAGCAGTCACCTCGACAGGGTCGGGAACACTGAAGCTTTCTTT	CASSHLDRVGNTEAFF
TRBD1	NA	TRBV4-1	TRBJ2-3	TGCGCCAGCAGCCAAGGGACAGGTACAGATACGCAGTATTTT	CASSQGTGTDTQYF
NA	NA	TRBV11-3	TRBJ2-1	TGTGCCAGCAGCCAAAACAGGGGGAGGGGGTCCTACAATGAGCAGTTCTTC	CASSQNRGRGSYNEQFF
TRBD1	NA	TRBV7-9	TRBJ1-2	TGTGCCAGCAGCTCGGACCGAAGGGGGCGCAGCGGCTACACCTTC	CASSSDRRGRSGYTF
NA	NA	TRBV4-2	TRBJ1-4	TGTGCCAGCAGCCAAGCCCCGGGAGGGGGTAGGGAAAAACTGTTTTTT	CASSQAPGGGREKLFF
NA	NA	TRBV18	TRBJ1-1	TGTGCCAGCTCACCGGAGGGACGGTTAAACACTGAAGCTTTCTTT	CASSPEGRLNTEAFF
TRBD1	NA	TRBV19	TRBJ1-1	TGTGCCAGTAGTAAGGGGACAGGATTTGAAGCTTTCTTT	CASSKGTGFEAFF
NA	NA	TRBV18	TRBJ2-3	TGTGCCAGCTCACCATCTCGCGGGATCACAGATACGCAGTATTTT	CASSPSRGITDTQYF
TRBD2	NA	TRBV6-5	TRBJ2-7	TGTGCCAGCAGACCCTCCGGGACTACAATATACGAGCAGTACTTC	CASRPSGTTIYEQYF
NA	NA	TRBV3-1/TRBV3-2	TRBJ1-1	TGTGCCAGCAGCCAATGGGGAGTGAACACTGAAGCTTTCTTT	CASSQWGVNTEAFF
NA	NA	TRBV27	TRBJ1-2	TGTGCCAGCAGTTTATCGATCGGGTGGCTATACACCTTC	CASSLSIGWLYTF
NA	NA	TRBV5-1	TRBJ2-3	TGCGCCAGCAGCCTGGAGGGGGGGTCGACAGATACGCAGTATTTT	CASSLEGGSTDTQYF
TRBD2	NA	TRBV5-6	TRBJ2-3	TGTGCCAGCAGCTCTGGTCCTAGCGGGGGGGCCACAGATACGCAGTATTTT	CASSSGPSGGATDTQYF
NA	NA	TRBV19	TRBJ2-5	TGTGCCAGTAGTATAACCCCGGGCAGGGCTCGAGAGACCCAGTACTTC	CASSITPGRARETQYF
TRBD1	once	TRBV5-4	TRBJ1-4	TGTGCCAGCAGCTTGGCCAGGGGCAGGGGGCCTTCTAATGAAAAACTGTTTTTT	CASSLARGRGPSNEKLFF
TRBD1	NA	TRBV4-2	TRBJ2-1	TGTGCCAGCAGCCAAGGAGGACAGGGGGGCTCCTACAATGAGCAGTTCTTC	CASSQGGQGGSYNEQFF
TRBD1	few	TRBV15	TRBJ1-3	TGTGCCACCAGCGGGACAGTCGGAAACACCATATATTTT	CATSGTVGNTIYF
NA	NA	TRBV19	TRBJ1-3	TGTGCCAGTAGTCCAACAGCTGGAAACACCATATATTTT	CASSPTAGNTIYF
TRBD1	NA	TRBV11-2	TRBJ1-5	TGTGCCAGCAGCTTAGCAGGGGGTGCGTTTCAGCCCCAGCATTTT	CASSLAGGAFQPQHF
NA	once	TRBV5-8	TRBJ1-1	TGTGCCAGCAGCTTGGGAGGCGGGGGCGGCACTGAAGCTTTCTTT	CASSLGGGGGTEAFF
NA	few	TRBV5-1	TRBJ1-4	TGCGCCAGCAGCTTGGCCGGTCAGGGTGAAAAACTGTTTTTT	CASSLAGQGEKLFF
NA	NA	TRBV9	TRBJ2-1	TGTGCCAGCAGCGTAGGGCCCCAGGTATACAATGAGCAGTTCTTC	CASSVGPQVYNEQFF
NA	NA	TRBV18	TRBJ2-7	TGTGCCAGCTCACCGGTCGCAGGGTACGAGCAGTACTTC	CASSPVAGYEQYF
TRBD1	NA	TRBV6-5	TRBJ1-3	TGTGCCAGCAGTTACATCCAGGGGGCATCTGGAAACACCATATATTTT	CASSYIQGASGNTIYF
NA	NA	TRBV11-2	TRBJ1-3	TGTGCCAGCAGCTTAATCCAGGGTTCGGCTGGAAACACCATATATTTT	CASSLIQGSAGNTIYF
NA	NA	TRBV6-6	TRBJ2-7	TGTGCCAGCAGTCCCCGACAGCTCACAGAGCAGTACTTC	CASSPRQLTEQYF
TRBD1	NA	TRBV6-6	TRBJ2-7	TGTGCCAGCAGTTACGAGGACAGGGGAAGGGCTTACGAGCAGTACTTC	CASSYEDRGRAYEQYF
TRBD2	NA	TRBV7-8	TRBJ2-4	TGTGCCAGCAGCTGGGGGACTAGCGGGAGGGCCGTTGGAGCCAAAAACATTCAGTACTTC	CASSWGTSGRAVGAKNIQYF
NA	NA	TRBV5-1	TRBJ2-3	TGCGCCAGCAGCTTGGGAGGCGGACAGACGAGCACAGATACGCAGTATTTT	CASSLGGGQTSTDTQYF
TRBD1	NA	TRBV19	TRBJ2-7	TGTGCCAGTAGTACTCAGGGACAGGTCCTTTACGAGCAGTACTTC	CASSTQGQVLYEQYF
TRBD1	NA	TRBV7-9	TRBJ2-3	TGTGCCAGCAGGGGACAGGCCACAGATACGCAGTATTTT	CASRGQATDTQYF